The clone carrying this TCR beta chain is medium-sized in the sample. Antigen specificity is unknown. The sample comes from a study of T cell responses to AZD1222 COVID-19 vaccine. Study results and caveats: The number of AZD1222 recipients seropositive at baseline was only five to seven.

This CDR3 is built from 15 residues. Germline V gives CDR1 SGHVS, CDR2 FNYEAQ. The ends lost 4 bases at V and 9 bases at J; junction bases unmatched: 12. This table comes from immunoSEQ multiplex PCR, and its TCRdb copy is limited to in-frame clones, with some not included. The profile shows more than 95,000 clones, around nine tenths of them singletons. The chain uses TRBV7-6 and TRBJ2-1, with TRBD2 identical over 7 bases. The TCR originated in an adult who received the AZD1222 COVID-19 vaccine. The material was peripheral blood, obtained 28 days after the second AZD1222 dose. CDR3 coding DNA: TGTGCCAGCAGCTCCTACATTGGGGAGGGCCTTGAGCAGTTCTTC. Translation: CASSSYIGEGLEQFF.